This T cell receptor (beta chain) stems from a study of shared clonotypes between healthy human individuals. Whole-study context: The plates for each donor numbered three CD4 naive, three CD4 memory, two CD8 naive and one CD8 memory. Findings and limits, study-wide: Shared clonotypes: roughly 4.7% naive CD4, around 3.5% naive CD8, about 2.4% memory CD4, 0.4% memory CD8.

Produced via immunoSEQ multiplex PCR; TCRdb's table is partial and in-frame only. This table has roughly 400,000 clones, about 97% appearing once. This clone was seen once. The antigen remains unidentified. The germline V and J ends were trimmed by 0 bases and 5 bases, with 11 bases remaining between them. Germline V gene data show CDR1 as SGHRS and CDR2 as YFSETQ. The CDR3 extends over 14 amino acids. Everyone who donated was a Caucasian adult who lived in Nashville, Tennessee. The receptor was derived from a man aged 25-40 years in good health. Sequenced input: memory CD8+ T cells sorted from blood. As for subset: CD45RO+ cells pooled with CCR7-negative TemRA cells. The chain is built from TRBV5-1 and TRBJ2-5; D not resolved. The CDR3 bases are TGCGCCAGCAGCTTGGCAAACCTCCACGAGACCCAGTACTTC. Translation: CASSLANLHETQYF.